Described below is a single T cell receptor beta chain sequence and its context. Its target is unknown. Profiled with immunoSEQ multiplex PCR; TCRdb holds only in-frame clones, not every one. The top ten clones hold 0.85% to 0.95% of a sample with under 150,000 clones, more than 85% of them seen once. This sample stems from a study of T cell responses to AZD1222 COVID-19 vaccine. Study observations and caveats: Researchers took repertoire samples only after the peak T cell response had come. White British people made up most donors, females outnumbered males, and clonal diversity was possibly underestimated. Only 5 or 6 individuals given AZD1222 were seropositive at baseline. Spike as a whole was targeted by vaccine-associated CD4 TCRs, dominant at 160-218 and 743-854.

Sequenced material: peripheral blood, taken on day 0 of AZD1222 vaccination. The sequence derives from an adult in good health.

CDR3 in DNA: TGCGCCAGCAGCTTGGGGGGCGGAGAGACCCAGTACTTC. Its translation: CASSLGGGETQYF. The chain carries TRBV5-1 and TRBJ2-5; possible D gene TRBD1, 5 bases. Looked up from germline, CDR1 is SGHRS and CDR2 is YFSETQ. The CDR3 covers 13 residues. Deletions cut 0 bases from V and 4 bases from J, with 7 bases between.